The T cell receptor beta chain described here comes from a study of T cell clusters in autoimmune cytopenias. TRB was amplified by touch-down multiplex PCR, primer pools A and B combined. TCRdb processed the multiplex PCR reads again and assigns one entry to each CDR3 protein, with no DNA. The sample table includes 8,000 to 8,500 distinct CDR3 sequences. TRB was amplified from about 270 ng of peripheral blood genomic DNA per sample. This clonotype ranks as medium-sized in terms of frequency. This CDR3 region has 14 residues. Germline CDR1 SGHNT, CDR2 YYREEE (reference sequence). The origin of this receptor is a human donor with an autoimmune cytopenia or autoimmune hepatitis (not recorded which). The sequencing input was peripheral blood. The rearrangement links TRBV5-4 to TRBJ1-4; absent DNA, TCRdb's TRBD1 call cannot be checked. CDR3 region: CASSLEGAREKLFF.